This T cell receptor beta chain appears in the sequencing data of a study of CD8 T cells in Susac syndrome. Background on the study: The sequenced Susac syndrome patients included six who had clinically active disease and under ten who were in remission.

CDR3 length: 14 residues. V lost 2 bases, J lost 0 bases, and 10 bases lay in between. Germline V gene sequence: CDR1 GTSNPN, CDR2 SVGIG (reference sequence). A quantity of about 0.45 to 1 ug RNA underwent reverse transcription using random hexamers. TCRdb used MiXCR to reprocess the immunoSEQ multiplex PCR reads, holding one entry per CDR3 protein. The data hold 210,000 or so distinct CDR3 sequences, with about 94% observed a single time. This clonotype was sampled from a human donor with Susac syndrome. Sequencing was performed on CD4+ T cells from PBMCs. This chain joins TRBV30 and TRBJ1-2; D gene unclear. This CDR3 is CAWSIQSANYGYTF. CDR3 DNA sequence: TGTGCCTGGAGTATCCAGAGCGCTAACTATGGCTACACCTTC.